These 32 T cell receptor beta chains came from one sample sequenced in a study of Graves' ophthalmopathy and Graves' hyperthyroidism. Investigators amplified TCR beta CDR3 regions from RNA transcripts. Second-round multiplex PCR came after first-round RT-PCR with HTBI primers. TCRdb re-called the multiplex PCR reads through MiXCR, storing one row per CDR3 protein. The sample shows 660,000 or so distinct CDR3 sequences, under 50% of them seen only once. The specimen was peripheral blood. All receptors come from an adult man with Graves' ophthalmopathy.

In its sample, this clonotype was seen once. The chain recombines TRBV29-1 with TRBJ2-5; D is ambiguous. V was shortened by 8 bases and J by 1 base, with 11 bases between the two germline ends. The CDR3 runs to 12 residues. In germline, CDR1 is SQVTM, CDR2 ANQGSEA. The CDR3 bases are TGCAGCTTAACGGCAGTCCAAGAGACCCAGTACTTC. It is translated as CSLTAVQETQYF.

This clonotype was detected ten times or more. V and J are TRBV7-2 and TRBJ1-5; D perhaps matches TRBD1 (5 bases). With 1 base removed from V and 7 bases from J, the gap between germline ends came to 11 bases. Germline V gives CDR1 SGHTA, CDR2 FQGNSA. The CDR3 loop spans 14 amino acids. In nucleotides, the CDR3 is TGTGCCAGCAGCTTAGGAGGGGTTCAGCAGCCCCAGCATTTT. Protein: CASSLGGVQQPQHF.

The chain carries TRBV10-3 and TRBJ2-7; 11 bases line up with TRBD2. The CDR3 consists of 16 residues. CDR1 ENHRY and CDR2 SYGVKD come from the germline V gene. The V segment lost 10 bases and the J segment 3 bases; nucleotides outside the gene matches: 14. The DNA of the CDR3 is TGTGCCACTCGTCGGGCTAGCGGGGGGTTTGTCTACGAGCAGTACTTC. Translating gives CATRRASGGFVYEQYF.

This clonotype appeared a few times. The junction and the germline gene differ at one end; a read error may be behind it. The chain has TRBV7-8 and TRBJ2-5, with TRBD2 as a possible D gene (6 bases). Germline CDR1 reads SGHVS; CDR2 reads FQNEAQ. The CDR3 covers 15 residues. In DNA, the CDR3 is TGCGCCAGCAGCCCGTCCGGGAGTTCAGCAGAGACCCAGTACTTC. This encodes CASSPSGSSAETQYF. Based on the CDR3 plus reference TRBV7-8 and TRBJ2-5, the full variable domain is GAGVSQSPRYKVAKRGQDVALRCDPISGHVSLFWYQQALGQGPEFLTYFQNEAQLDKSGLPSDRFFAERPEGSVSTLKIQRTQQEDSAVYLCASSPSGSSAETQYFGPGTRLLVL.

The gene calls are TRBV6-5 and TRBJ2-6, with 8 bases that match TRBD1. The CDR3 is made up of 17 amino acids. The ends lost 4 bases at V and 1 base at J; junction bases unmatched: 6. In germline, CDR1 is MNHEY, CDR2 SVGAGI. CDR3 DNA: TGTGCCAGCAGTTCCGGGACAGGACCTTCTGGGGCCAACGTCCTGACTTTC. It codes for CASSSGTGPSGANVLTF.

This clonotype has a count of ten or more. V is TRBV9 and J is TRBJ1-2; D unclear. CDR1 and CDR2 from the germline V gene are SGDLS and YYNGEE. The V and J ends lost 4 bases and 3 bases respectively, with 16 bases between them. The CDR3 spans 15 residues. The CDR3 DNA follows: TGTGCCAGCAGCTCCCCTACGGGCAGAGACTATGGCTACACCTTC. It codes for CASSSPTGRDYGYTF.

This clonotype was seen many times. This chain joins TRBV6-5 and TRBJ1-2; TRBD1 agrees at 11 bases. V gave up 6 bases and J gave up 6 bases; unmatched junction bases: 6. The CDR3 covers 14 residues. The germline CDR1 and CDR2 sequences are MNHEY and SVGAGI. The CDR3 region is CASSLGQGANGYTF. The CDR3 DNA is TGTGCCAGCAGCCTAGGACAGGGGGCGAATGGCTACACCTTC.

This rearrangement joins TRBV6-1 to TRBJ2-7, with a possible D match to TRBD1 (5 bases). CDR3 length equals 13 residues. CDR1 and CDR2 from the germline V gene are MNHNS and SASEGT. V lost 3 bases and J lost 3, with 9 bases in between. In nucleotides, the CDR3 is TGTGCCAGCAGTGAGGTAACAGGCTACGAGCAGTACTTC. Translated: CASSEVTGYEQYF.

The V call is TRBV29-1, the J call TRBJ1-2; 11 bases match TRBD1. The ends lost 8 bases at V and 4 bases at J; junction bases unmatched: 12. Germline V gene data show CDR1 as SQVTM and CDR2 as ANQGSEA. The CDR3 covers 15 residues. The CDR3 sequence is CSPARDRGVSYGYTF. The CDR3, as DNA: TGCAGCCCCGCCCGGGACAGGGGGGTTAGCTATGGCTACACCTTC.

This clonotype was seen at least ten times. At one end, the junction sequence differs from germline, possibly due to a read error. The V and J genes are TRBV10-3 and TRBJ1-1; D not certain. The length of the CDR3 is 14 residues. Germline V gives CDR1 ENHRY, CDR2 SYGVKD. The CDR3 loop reads CASSYPEGNTEAFF. CDR3 nucleotide sequence: TGTGCCAGCAGTTACCCGGAGGGGAACACTGAAGCTTTCTTT.

A remark on this clonotype: This clone may be a read error of a much larger clone one base away. The rearrangement links TRBV10-2 to TRBJ1-5; TRBD1 matches at 7 bases. Germline V lookup: CDR1 WSHSY, CDR2 SAAADI. The CDR3 has 15 amino acids. CDR3 sequence reads: CASSQQGYSNQPQHF. Written as DNA, the CDR3 is TGTGCCAGCAGCCAACAGGGGTATAGCAATCAGCCCCAGCATTTT.

This clonotype was observed at least ten times. V gene TRBV4-2 combines with J gene TRBJ2-7; possibly TRBD1 or TRBD2 for D (5 bases each). Germline-derived CDR1 and CDR2 are LGHNA and YNFKEQ. This CDR3 is 13 amino acids long. V lost 3 bases and J lost 7, with 13 bases in between. The CDR3, as DNA: TGTGCCAGCAGCCAGGGGGATCAGGAGGAGCAGTACTTC. Protein sequence: CASSQGDQEEQYF.

The count of this clonotype is one. This chain joins TRBV10-3 and TRBJ1-3; D remains ambiguous. Between the trimmed V and J ends, which lost 4 bases and 4 bases, there was a span of 11 bases. The CDR3 contains 14 residues. Germline V CDR1 and CDR2: ENHRY, SYGVKD. CDR3 in DNA: TGTGCCATCAGTGGGACTAGCGGGGGAAACACCATATATTTT. Translating it yields CAISGTSGGNTIYF.

This clonotype was detected only a few times. The chain is built from TRBV5-4 and TRBJ2-5; 10 positions match TRBD2. After removal of 4 bases from V and 4 bases from J, the junction contained 10 bases not matched to a gene. Germline CDR1 reads SGHNT; CDR2 reads YYREEE (reference sequence). The CDR3 runs 16 residues. CDR3 residues: CASSRGPAGGGETQYF. Written as DNA, the CDR3 is TGTGCCAGCAGCCGGGGGCCAGCGGGAGGGGGAGAGACCCAGTACTTC.

The V and J genes are TRBV20-1 and TRBJ2-5; TRBD2 agrees at 10 bases. Trimming cost V 0 bases and J 4 bases; bases outside gene matches: 5. Germline values: CDR1 DFQATT, CDR2 SNEGSKA (reference sequence). This CDR3 has 15 amino acids. CDR3: CSARENSGRTETQYF. Here the CDR3 DNA reads TGCAGTGCTAGAGAGAATAGCGGGAGGACAGAGACCCAGTACTTC.

The chain is built from TRBV29-1 and TRBJ2-2, with TRBD2 identical over 7 bases. Per germline, CDR1 SQVTM and CDR2 ANQGSEA. Trimming at V came to 8 bases and at J to 2 bases, leaving 2 bases not matched to a gene. This CDR3 spans 12 amino acids. CDR3 protein: CSRDYNTGELFF. CDR3 nucleotides: TGCAGCCGGGACTACAACACCGGGGAGCTGTTTTTT.

The J gene is TRBJ2-7, the V gene TRBV6-5; 9 bases match TRBD1. V lost 10 bases to trimming and J lost 3 bases; unmatched junction nucleotides: 7. The CDR3 has 13 residues. Germline CDR1 MNHEY, CDR2 SVGAGI. Here the CDR3 DNA reads TGTGCCATCAGGGGACAGGGTAACTACGAGCAGTACTTC. This encodes CAIRGQGNYEQYF.

This chain uses TRBV6-1 with TRBJ1-1, with unresolved D. The CDR3 is made up of 16 amino acids. The ends were cut back, 5 bases at V and 10 bases at J, with 26 bases in the middle. Germline V gene lookup returns CDR1 MNHNS and CDR2 SASEGT. The CDR3 is CASSPKTLLNHLGAFF. The CDR3, as DNA: TGTGCCAGCAGTCCCAAAACACTACTCAACCATCTTGGAGCTTTCTTT.

The chain joins TRBV7-8 to TRBJ2-5; no definite D call. Looked up from germline, CDR1 is SGHVS and CDR2 is FQNEAQ. There are 12 residues in the CDR3. Trimming took off 1 base at V and 7 bases at J, with 7 bases between the two ends. The CDR3, as DNA: TGTGCCAGCAGCTTAGTGGCCGGGACCCAGTACTTC. Protein sequence: CASSLVAGTQYF. Full variable domain (outside the CDR3, taken from reference TRBV7-8 and TRBJ2-5): GAGVSQSPRYKVAKRGQDVALRCDPISGHVSLFWYQQALGQGPEFLTYFQNEAQLDKSGLPSDRFFAERPEGSVSTLKIQRTQQEDSAVYLCASSLVAGTQYFGPGTRLLVL.

V and J are TRBV29-1 and TRBJ1-1; D is uncertain. The ends were cut back, 2 bases at V and 4 bases at J, with 14 bases in the middle. Germline CDR1 reads SQVTM; CDR2 reads ANQGSEA. The CDR3 covers 14 residues. CDR3 protein: CSVERHRGITEAFF. DNA of the CDR3: TGCAGCGTTGAACGGCATCGAGGGATCACTGAAGCTTTCTTT.

This clonotype was observed at least ten times. The chain combines TRBV19 with TRBJ2-2; 7 bases map to TRBD2. The CDR3 totals 15 residues. With V trimmed by 8 bases and J by 1 base, 7 bases remained unmatched. Germline V gene sequence: CDR1 LNHDA, CDR2 SQIVND (reference sequence). DNA for the CDR3: TGTGCCAGTCATCTTAAGCGGGGGAACACCGGGGAGCTGTTTTTT. It is translated as CASHLKRGNTGELFF. The entire variable domain, with the rest obtained from reference TRBV19 and TRBJ2-2, is as follows: DGGITQSPKYLFRKEGQNVTLSCEQNLNHDAMYWYRQDPGQGLRLIYYSQIVNDFQKGDIAEGYSVSREKKESFPLTVTSAQKNPTAFYLCASHLKRGNTGELFFGEGSRLTVL.

This chain connects TRBV25-1 to TRBJ2-6; D may correspond to TRBD1 or TRBD2 (5 bases each). Germline V gene lookup returns CDR1 MGHDK and CDR2 SYGVNS. The CDR3 extends over 15 amino acids. V was pared by 11 bases and J by 1 base, with 15 bases between. The CDR3 sequence is CAWIRGRSGANVLTF. CDR3 nucleotides: TGTGCCTGGATCCGGGGCCGGTCTGGGGCCAACGTCCTGACTTTC.

The chain employs TRBV15 and TRBJ1-5; 7 nucleotides align to TRBD1. The germline V gene encodes CDR1 LNHNV and CDR2 YYDKDF (reference sequence). The V and J ends lost 3 bases and 7 bases, in that order; junction bases with no gene match: 6. This CDR3 spans 14 amino acids. The CDR3 protein is CATSSFQGEQPQHF. As DNA, the CDR3 is TGTGCCACCAGCAGCTTCCAGGGGGAGCAGCCCCAGCATTTT.

This clonotype was detected ten times or more. The genes are TRBV14 and TRBJ1-2; no clear D gene. CDR1 is SGHDN and CDR2 is FVKESK in the germline V gene. CDR3 length: 12 amino acids. V lost 0 bases, J lost 6 bases, and 5 bases lay in between. The DNA of the CDR3 is TGTGCCAGCAGCCAAGATAGGAATGGCTACACCTTC. Its translation is CASSQDRNGYTF.

The chain joins TRBV10-3 to TRBJ1-5; TRBD1 aligns across 8 bases. After removal of 10 bases from V and 4 bases from J, the junction contained 15 bases not matched to a gene. The CDR3 covers 16 residues. Germline V gene sequence: CDR1 ENHRY, CDR2 SYGVKD. DNA of the CDR3: TGTGCCACGACTGAGGACAGGGAGCGGAGGAATCAGCCCCAGCATTTT. Its translation: CATTEDRERRNQPQHF.

The chain carries TRBV2 and TRBJ1-5; D gene ambiguous. The CDR3 has 14 residues. Trimming shortened V by 7 bases and J by 0 bases, and 10 bases separated the two germline ends. From germline, CDR1 is SNHLY and CDR2 FYNNEI. The CDR3 spells CASNTDGSNQPQHF. Here the CDR3 DNA reads TGTGCCAGCAACACGGACGGTAGCAATCAGCCCCAGCATTTT.

This clonotype was picked up a small number of times. The chain uses TRBV7-9 and TRBJ1-3, with a tentative D call TRBD1 (5 bases). Germline V gives CDR1 SEHNR, CDR2 FQNEAQ (reference sequence). This CDR3 has 15 amino acids. Trimming took off 5 bases at V and 1 base at J, with 12 bases between the two ends. This chain's CDR3 is CASSPDIFSGNTIYF. The CDR3 region has the DNA TGTGCCAGCAGCCCGGACATCTTTTCTGGAAACACCATATATTTT.

This clonotype has ten or more counts. The rearrangement joins TRBV6-6 to TRBJ2-5, with D perhaps matching TRBD1 (6 bases). V was cut by 4 bases and J by 5 bases, with 11 bases left in between. CDR3 length equals 13 residues. The germline V gene encodes CDR1 MNHNY and CDR2 SVGAGI (reference sequence). Here the CDR3 reads CASSFITGETQYF. CDR3 nucleotides: TGTGCCAGCAGTTTCATTACAGGGGAGACCCAGTACTTC.

This clonotype appeared a few times. J is TRBJ2-5 and V is TRBV5-4; TRBD1 aligns across 7 bases. The CDR3 runs to 17 residues. Germline V gene data show CDR1 as SGHNT and CDR2 as YYREEE (reference sequence). V trimming: 3 bases; J trimming: 1 base; junction bases outside the gene matches: 12. CDR3 bases: TGTGCCAGCAGCTGGGGGCAGGGGGTTACCATCCAAGAGACCCAGTACTTC. It specifies CASSWGQGVTIQETQYF.

This clonotype was observed many times. V and J are TRBV2 and TRBJ1-4; D gene ambiguous. Trimming pared 6 bases from V and 5 bases from J, leaving 13 bases between. Germline CDR1 is SNHLY and CDR2 is FYNNEI. The CDR3 runs to 14 residues. DNA of the CDR3: TGTGCCAGCAGCTTTAGAGGAGCGAATGAAAAACTGTTTTTT. Translating gives CASSFRGANEKLFF.

This clonotype was recorded at least ten times. V usage is TRBV7-8 and J usage is TRBJ2-2, with 7 nucleotides matching TRBD1. CDR3 length equals 15 residues. The germline V gene has CDR1 SGHVS and CDR2 FQNEAQ. V lost 5 bases, J lost 5 bases, and 8 bases stayed unmatched. The CDR3 sequence: CASSLRDSYTGELFF. The CDR3 coding sequence is TGTGCCAGCAGCCTACGGGACAGCTATACCGGGGAGCTGTTTTTT.

This chain joins TRBV29-1 and TRBJ1-1; tentatively, D is TRBD1 (5 bases). The CDR3 has 12 amino acids. CDR1 and CDR2 from the germline V gene are SQVTM and ANQGSEA. Trimming removed 8 bases from V and 1 base from J, with 11 bases in between. The CDR3 spells CSSLDRNTEAFF. The DNA for the CDR3 is TGCAGCAGCCTCGACAGGAACACTGAAGCTTTCTTT. The full variable domain, completed using reference TRBV29-1 and TRBJ1-1, is SAVISQKPSRDICQRGTSLTIQCQVDSQVTMMFWYRQQPGQSLTLIATANQGSEATYESGFVIDKFPISRPNLTFSTLTVSNMSPEDSSIYLCSSLDRNTEAFFGQGTRLTVV.